This TCR beta chain originates from a study of blood T cells in healthy people across ages. The V and J ends lost 5 bases and 9 bases respectively, with 18 bases between them. This CDR3 has 14 amino acids. CDR1 is SEHNR, CDR2 FQNEAQ, per germline (reference sequence). A J-beta primer mix and a sample-barcoded 5' primer were used in a second PCR of about 7 to 12 cycles. TCRdb reprocessed the 5' RACE reads via MiXCR and lists one record per CDR3 protein. The sample yields around 1,000,000 distinct CDR3 sequences, about 23% seen once. These records were also assigned to another study, of T cells of mothers and their children.

V is TRBV7-9 and J is TRBJ2-3; D is possibly TRBD1 (5 bases). This clonotype was obtained from a girl aged 2-10 years in good health. Material for sequencing was blood. The CDR3 sequence is CASSIGAPQGTQYF. In DNA form, the CDR3 reads TGTGCCAGCAGCATAGGGGCCCCGCAAGGGACGCAGTATTTT.